Below, 22 T cell receptor beta chains from the same sample are listed, as sequenced in a study of blood T cell repertoires in COVID-19. Method: immunoSEQ multiplex PCR; TCRdb's copy keeps in-frame clones and lacks some. Of about 260,000 clones detected, 85% to 90% appear once; the ten largest clones hold approximately 10%. The sample consisted of peripheral blood. The receptors originated from a woman in her thirties with COVID-19, enrolled during active disease.

This clone was observed a handful of times. This chain links TRBV30 with TRBJ1-5; TRBD1 agrees at 7 bases. Germline V gives CDR1 GTSNPN, CDR2 SVGIG (reference sequence). V lost 0 bases to trimming and J lost 5 bases; unmatched junction nucleotides: 4. The CDR3 loop spans 14 amino acids. The CDR3 coding sequence is TGTGCCTGGAGTGTGGACAGGCTTGATCAGCCCCAGCATTTT. Translating gives CAWSVDRLDQPQHF.

The chain couples TRBV6-6 to TRBJ1-2; the D gene is possibly TRBD1 (6 bases). Germline V gives CDR1 MNHNY, CDR2 SVGAGI (reference sequence). The CDR3 extends over 14 amino acids. Trimming took 2 bases from V and 2 from J, leaving 9 bases between them. The CDR3 DNA is TGTGCCAGCAGTTACACAGGGTTAAACTATGGCTACACCTTC. Translating it yields CASSYTGLNYGYTF.

J is TRBJ2-7 and V is TRBV5-5, with unresolved D. The ends were cut back, 4 bases at V and 2 bases at J, with 16 bases in the middle. The CDR3 is 15 amino acids. Germline CDR1 is SGHKS and CDR2 is YYEKEE (reference sequence). This chain's CDR3 is CASSQAVRDPYEQYF. The CDR3 nucleotides read TGTGCCAGCAGCCAGGCAGTACGCGATCCCTACGAGCAGTACTTC.

This clone was counted only a few times. The V gene is TRBV28, the J gene TRBJ2-1; TRBD2 agrees at 7 bases. Trimming cost V 6 bases and J 4 bases; bases outside gene matches: 6. CDR3 size: 14 residues. Germline V lookup: CDR1 MDHEN, CDR2 SYDVKM. The chain's CDR3 is CASSPASGYNEQFF. The DNA of the CDR3 is TGTGCCAGCAGCCCGGCTAGCGGATACAATGAGCAGTTCTTC.

The chain joins TRBV24-1 to TRBJ2-3; a weak D match, TRBD1 (6 bases). Germline V gene data show CDR1 as KGHDR and CDR2 as SFDVKD. Deletions cut 3 bases from V and 3 bases from J, with 9 bases between. This CDR3 is 14 amino acids long. The CDR3 spells CATSDTQGTDTQYF. In DNA, the CDR3 is TGTGCCACCAGTGATACCCAGGGGACAGATACGCAGTATTTT.

This clone was counted once. This sequence joins TRBV7-3 and TRBJ2-1; no firm D call. V shed 0 bases and J shed 3 bases, with 3 bases lying between them. The CDR3 consists of 13 residues. CDR1 is SGHTA, CDR2 FQGTGA, per germline. Here the CDR3 DNA reads TGTGCCAGCAGCTTAACGCGCTACAATGAGCAGTTCTTC. The encoded protein is CASSLTRYNEQFF.

The chain is built from TRBV4-2 and TRBJ2-7, with 9 bases lining up with TRBD2. Germline V gene data show CDR1 as LGHNA and CDR2 as YNFKEQ. This CDR3 comprises 16 residues. Unmatched junction bases numbered 8, after V lost 0 bases and J lost 5 bases. CDR3: CASSQDTASGIDEQYF. In nucleotides, the CDR3 is TGTGCCAGCAGCCAAGATACGGCTAGCGGGATAGACGAGCAGTACTTC.

This clone occurred once. The chain uses TRBV6-4 and TRBJ1-2; D remains ambiguous. The V end was cut by 4 bases, the J end by 4 bases, with 10 bases between. The CDR3 totals 13 residues. Germline CDR1 and CDR2: MRHNA and SNTAGT. For the CDR3, the DNA is TGTGCCAGCAGTGCGGACTGGGGCTATGGCTACACCTTC. It codes for CASSADWGYGYTF.

This clone appeared a few times. This chain connects TRBV9 to TRBJ2-1; perhaps TRBD2 as D (5 bases). V lost 0 bases and J 12 bases, leaving 13 bases between the germline ends. Germline values: CDR1 SGDLS, CDR2 YYNGEE. CDR3 length: 13 residues. This chain's CDR3 is CASSVGTLEGQFF. The CDR3 DNA is TGTGCCAGCAGCGTAGGGACTTTAGAGGGGCAGTTCTTC.

The V call is TRBV18, the J call TRBJ2-7; 10 positions match TRBD1. The junction had 6 bases not matched to a gene; V was cut back by 5 bases and J by 2 bases. The CDR3 consists of 15 residues. Germline CDR1 KGHSH, CDR2 LQKENI. CDR3 residues: CASSYGTGATYEQYF. The CDR3 nucleotides read TGTGCCAGCTCATACGGGACAGGGGCGACCTACGAGCAGTACTTC.

The V and J genes are TRBV3-1 (or the pseudogene TRBV3-2) and TRBJ2-2, with 8 bases lining up with TRBD2. The CDR3 totals 19 residues. Germline CDR1 LGHDT, CDR2 YNNKEL (reference sequence). V shed 2 bases, J shed 6 bases, and the junction held 17 bases outside the gene matches. CDR3 residues: CASSQRASGRIDGAGELFF. The CDR3 DNA follows: TGTGCCAGCAGCCAAAGGGCCAGCGGGAGAATCGATGGGGCCGGGGAGCTGTTTTTT.

V gene TRBV28 combines with J gene TRBJ2-1; possibly TRBD2 for D (6 bases). Deletions cut 6 bases from V and 12 bases from J, with 15 bases between. CDR3 size: 12 residues. CDR1 and CDR2 from the germline V gene are MDHEN and SYDVKM. CDR3 protein: CASSRRDLPQFF. The CDR3 nucleotides read TGTGCCAGCAGCCGGCGGGACCTACCGCAGTTCTTC.

The gene calls are TRBV9 and TRBJ1-4; no definite D call. The CDR3 totals 16 residues. With 3 bases removed from V and 3 bases from J, the gap between germline ends came to 15 bases. Germline assignment: CDR1 SGDLS and CDR2 YYNGEE. The CDR3 protein is CASSGQRGTANEKLFF. The CDR3 DNA is TGTGCCAGCAGCGGCCAACGGGGTACAGCTAATGAAAAACTGTTTTTT.

Notes on this clone: Sequence at one end of the junction differs from germline and may be a read error. V is TRBV5-5 and J is TRBJ1-1, with D possibly matching TRBD1 (5 bases). Germline CDR1 reads SGHKS; CDR2 reads YYEKEE (reference sequence). The CDR3 has 12 amino acids. The CDR3, as DNA: TGTGCCAGCATCCCCGGGGGGTCGGAATCGGTCTTT. This gives the protein CASIPGGSESVF.

The V gene is TRBV18, the J gene TRBJ1-1; possibly TRBD1 for D (6 bases). Germline CDR1 is KGHSH and CDR2 is LQKENI. The V and J ends lost 1 base and 1 base respectively, with 19 bases between them. The CDR3 has 18 amino acids. CDR3 loop: CASSPRGPGATGNTEAFF. In DNA, the CDR3 is TGTGCCAGCTCACCACGGGGTCCAGGGGCTACTGGGAACACTGAAGCTTTCTTT.

The chain uses TRBV5-1 and TRBJ2-7; D uncertain. There are 14 residues in the CDR3. V was trimmed by 3 bases and J by 4 bases, leaving 14 bases between them. Looked up from germline, CDR1 is SGHRS and CDR2 is YFSETQ. This chain's CDR3 is CASSYKASQYEQYF. CDR3 DNA: TGCGCCAGCAGCTATAAAGCGAGTCAGTACGAGCAGTACTTC.

The rearrangement uses TRBV5-1 and TRBJ2-3; possible D gene TRBD1, 6 bases. This CDR3 spans 15 amino acids. The V end lost 0 bases, the J end lost 4 bases, and 12 bases lay between the germline ends. Germline lookup yields CDR1 SGHRS and CDR2 YFSETQ. The CDR3, as DNA: TGCGCCAGCAGCTTGGACCCCCCAGGGGCAGATACGCAGTATTTT. Translated: CASSLDPPGADTQYF.

V is TRBV27 and J is TRBJ2-3, with D uncertain. The CDR3 length is 14 residues. From germline, CDR1 is MNHEY and CDR2 SMNVEV (reference sequence). The V end lost 4 bases, the J end lost 4 bases, and 12 bases lay between the germline ends. The CDR3: CASSYGAGPDTQYF. CDR3 in DNA: TGTGCCAGCAGTTATGGAGCTGGTCCAGATACGCAGTATTTT.

The genes are TRBV24-1 and TRBJ1-1, with D perhaps matching TRBD1 (5 bases). V shed 5 bases and J shed 7 bases, with 13 bases lying between them. Germline CDR1 reads KGHDR; CDR2 reads SFDVKD. This CDR3 has 13 residues. The CDR3 sequence: CATSAEGGDEAFF. The CDR3 DNA reads TGTGCCACCAGTGCCGAAGGAGGGGATGAAGCTTTCTTT.

The chain carries TRBV29-1 and TRBJ2-2; 7 bases match TRBD2. Germline V gene lookup returns CDR1 SQVTM and CDR2 ANQGSEA. The CDR3 spans 14 residues. The V segment lost 5 bases and the J segment 4 bases; nucleotides outside the gene matches: 7. CDR3 sequence reads: CSVQAGEVTGELFF. The CDR3 region has the DNA TGCAGCGTTCAGGCGGGAGAGGTCACCGGGGAGCTGTTTTTT.

The rearrangement uses TRBV10-3 and TRBJ2-3; 13 bases agree with TRBD2. The CDR3 runs 17 residues. V lost 3 bases to trimming and J lost 3 bases; unmatched junction nucleotides: 6. Germline V lookup: CDR1 ENHRY, CDR2 SYGVKD. The CDR3 DNA sequence: TGTGCCATCAGTGAACGACTAGCGGGAGGTAGGACAGATACGCAGTATTTT. Protein sequence: CAISERLAGGRTDTQYF.

This sequence joins TRBV10-2 and TRBJ2-7, with D possibly matching TRBD2 (6 bases). V gave up 6 bases and J gave up 6 bases, with 21 bases separating them. Germline V gene data show CDR1 as WSHSY and CDR2 as SAAADI. This CDR3 is 15 amino acids long. The CDR3 DNA reads TGCGCCAGCAGGGGAGGTTGGTGGGAGGCGGGCGAGCAGTACTTC. This sequence encodes CASRGGWWEAGEQYF.